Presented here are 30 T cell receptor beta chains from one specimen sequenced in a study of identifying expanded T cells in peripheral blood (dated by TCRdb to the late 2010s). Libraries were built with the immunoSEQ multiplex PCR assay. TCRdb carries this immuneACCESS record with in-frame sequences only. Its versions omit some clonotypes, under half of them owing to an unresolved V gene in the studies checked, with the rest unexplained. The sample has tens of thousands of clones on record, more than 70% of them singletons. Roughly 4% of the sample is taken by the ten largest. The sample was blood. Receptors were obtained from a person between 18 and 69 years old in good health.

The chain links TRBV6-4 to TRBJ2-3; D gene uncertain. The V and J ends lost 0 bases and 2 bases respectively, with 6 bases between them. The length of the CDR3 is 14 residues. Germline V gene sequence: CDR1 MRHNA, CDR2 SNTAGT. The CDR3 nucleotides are TGTGCCAGCAGTGACTCGGTGGACACAGATACGCAGTATTTT. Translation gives CASSDSVDTDTQYF.

CDR3 in amino acids: CASSYGSARQETQYF. The CDR3 DNA reads TGTGCCAGCAGTTATGGCTCAGCACGGCAAGAGACCCAGTACTTC. The chain combines TRBV6-5 with TRBJ2-5; no clear D. Germline CDR1 reads MNHEY; CDR2 reads SVGAGI. V dropped 3 bases and J dropped 2 bases, with 13 bases sitting between them. This CDR3 is built from 15 residues.

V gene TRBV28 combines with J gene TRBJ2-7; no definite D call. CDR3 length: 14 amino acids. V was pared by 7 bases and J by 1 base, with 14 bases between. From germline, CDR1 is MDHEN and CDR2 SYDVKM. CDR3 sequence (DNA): TGTGCCAGCATCCCGTACAGAGGTTCCTACGAGCAGTACTTC. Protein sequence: CASIPYRGSYEQYF.

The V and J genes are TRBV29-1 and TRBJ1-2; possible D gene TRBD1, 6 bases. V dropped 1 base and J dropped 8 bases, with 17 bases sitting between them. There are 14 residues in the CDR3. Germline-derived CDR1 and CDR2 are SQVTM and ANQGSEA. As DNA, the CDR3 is TGCAGCGTTGAAGGGGCCAGGGGAGAAGGAGGCTACACCTTC. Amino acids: CSVEGARGEGGYTF.

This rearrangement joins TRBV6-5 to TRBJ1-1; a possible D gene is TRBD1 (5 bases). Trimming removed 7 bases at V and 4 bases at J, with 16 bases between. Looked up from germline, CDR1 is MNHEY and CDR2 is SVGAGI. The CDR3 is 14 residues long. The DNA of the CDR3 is TGTGCCAGCACCGCCGACAGAGTGGGCACTGAAGCTTTCTTT. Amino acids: CASTADRVGTEAFF.

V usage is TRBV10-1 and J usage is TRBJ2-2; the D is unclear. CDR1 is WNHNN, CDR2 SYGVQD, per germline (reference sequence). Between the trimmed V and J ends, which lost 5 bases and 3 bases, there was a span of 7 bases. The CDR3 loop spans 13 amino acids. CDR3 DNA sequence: TGCGCCAGCAGTCGGTCCTACACCGGGGAGCTGTTTTTT. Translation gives CASSRSYTGELFF.

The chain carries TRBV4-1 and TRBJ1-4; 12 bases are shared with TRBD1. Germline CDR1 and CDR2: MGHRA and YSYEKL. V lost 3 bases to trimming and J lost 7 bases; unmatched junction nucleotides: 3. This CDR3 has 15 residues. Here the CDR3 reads CASSQGTGGTEKLFF. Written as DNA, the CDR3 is TGCGCCAGCAGCCAGGGGACAGGGGGCACTGAAAAACTGTTTTTT.

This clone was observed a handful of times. The CDR3 protein is CASSLNTLDSLYEQYF. The DNA of the CDR3 is TGTGCCAGCAGTTTGAATACCTTGGACAGCCTCTACGAGCAGTACTTC. The genes are TRBV28 and TRBJ2-7; perhaps TRBD1 as D (6 bases). CDR3 length: 16 residues. V was trimmed by 3 bases and J by 3 bases, leaving 18 bases between them. The germline V gene encodes CDR1 MDHEN and CDR2 SYDVKM.

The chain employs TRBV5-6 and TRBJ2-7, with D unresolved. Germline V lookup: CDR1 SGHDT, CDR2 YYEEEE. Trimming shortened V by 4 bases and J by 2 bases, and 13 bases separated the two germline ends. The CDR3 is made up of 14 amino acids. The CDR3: CASSIGPTTYEQYF. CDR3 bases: TGTGCCAGCAGCATTGGACCGACCACCTACGAGCAGTACTTC.

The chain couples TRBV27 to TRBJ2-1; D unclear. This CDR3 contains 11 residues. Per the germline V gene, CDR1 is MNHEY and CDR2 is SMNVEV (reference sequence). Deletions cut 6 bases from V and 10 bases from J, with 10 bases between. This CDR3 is CASSNVGEQFF. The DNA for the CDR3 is TGTGCCAGCAGCAACGTTGGGGAGCAGTTCTTC.

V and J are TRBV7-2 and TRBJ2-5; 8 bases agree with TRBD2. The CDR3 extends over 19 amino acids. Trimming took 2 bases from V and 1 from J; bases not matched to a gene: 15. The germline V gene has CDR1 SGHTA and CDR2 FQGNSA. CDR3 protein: CASSLNPPGSAGGQETQYF. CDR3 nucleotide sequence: TGTGCCAGCAGCTTAAACCCTCCCGGGAGTGCGGGGGGCCAAGAGACCCAGTACTTC.

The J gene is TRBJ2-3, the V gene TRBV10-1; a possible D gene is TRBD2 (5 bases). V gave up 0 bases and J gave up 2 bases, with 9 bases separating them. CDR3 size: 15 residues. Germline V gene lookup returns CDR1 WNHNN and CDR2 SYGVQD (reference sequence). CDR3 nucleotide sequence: TGCGCCAGCAGTGAGTCAGCGGCGGCCACAGATACGCAGTATTTT. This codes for CASSESAAATDTQYF.

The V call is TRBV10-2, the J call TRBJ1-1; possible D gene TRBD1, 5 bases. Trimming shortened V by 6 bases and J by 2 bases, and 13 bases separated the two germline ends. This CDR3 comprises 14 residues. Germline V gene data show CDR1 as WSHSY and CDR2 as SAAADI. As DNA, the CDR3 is TGCGCCAGCAGGGGACCGGGGCGAAACACTGAAGCTTTCTTT. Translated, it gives CASRGPGRNTEAFF.

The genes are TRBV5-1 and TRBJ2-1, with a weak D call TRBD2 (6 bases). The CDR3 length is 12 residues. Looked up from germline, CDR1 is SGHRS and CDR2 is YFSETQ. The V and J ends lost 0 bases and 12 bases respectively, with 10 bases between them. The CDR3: CASSLGVEGQFF. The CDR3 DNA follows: TGCGCCAGCAGCTTGGGGGTGGAGGGGCAGTTCTTC.

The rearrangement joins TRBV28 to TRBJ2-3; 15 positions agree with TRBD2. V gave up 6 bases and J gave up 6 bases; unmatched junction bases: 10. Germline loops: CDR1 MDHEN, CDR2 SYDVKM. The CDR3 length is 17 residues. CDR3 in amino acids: CASSRWTSGRGRDTQYF. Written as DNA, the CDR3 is TGTGCCAGCAGCAGATGGACTAGCGGGAGGGGAAGGGATACGCAGTATTTT.

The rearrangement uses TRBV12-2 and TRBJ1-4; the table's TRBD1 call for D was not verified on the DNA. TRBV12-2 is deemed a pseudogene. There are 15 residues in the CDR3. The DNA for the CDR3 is TGTGCAAGTCGCCTAAGGGACAGCTTCAATGAAAAACTGTTTTTT. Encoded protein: CASRLRDSFNEKLFF.

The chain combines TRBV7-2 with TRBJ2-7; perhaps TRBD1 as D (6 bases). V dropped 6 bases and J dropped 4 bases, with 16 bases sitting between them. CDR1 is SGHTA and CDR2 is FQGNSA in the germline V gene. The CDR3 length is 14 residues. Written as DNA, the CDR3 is TGTGCCAGCAGTTCCGGGACATCTTCTTACGAGCAGTACTTC. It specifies CASSSGTSSYEQYF. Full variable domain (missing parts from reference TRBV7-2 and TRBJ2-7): GAGVSQSPSNKVTEKGKDVELRCDPISGHTALYWYRQSLGQGLEFLIYFQGNSAPDKSGLPSDRFSAERTGGSVSTLTIQRTQQEDSAVYLCASSSGTSSYEQYFGPGTRLTVT.

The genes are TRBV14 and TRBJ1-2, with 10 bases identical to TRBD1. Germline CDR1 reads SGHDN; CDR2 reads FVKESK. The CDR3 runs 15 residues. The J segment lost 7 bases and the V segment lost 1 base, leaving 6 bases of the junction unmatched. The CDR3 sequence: CASSQGTGGRRGYTF. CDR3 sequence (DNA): TGTGCCAGCAGCCAAGGGACAGGGGGTCGGCGTGGCTACACCTTC.

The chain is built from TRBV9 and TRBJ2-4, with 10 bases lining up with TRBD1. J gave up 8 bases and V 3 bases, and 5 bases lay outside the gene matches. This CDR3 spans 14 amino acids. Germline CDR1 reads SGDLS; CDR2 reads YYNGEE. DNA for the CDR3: TGTGCCAGCAGCGGCCGGGACAGGGGTGACATTCAGTACTTC. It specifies CASSGRDRGDIQYF.

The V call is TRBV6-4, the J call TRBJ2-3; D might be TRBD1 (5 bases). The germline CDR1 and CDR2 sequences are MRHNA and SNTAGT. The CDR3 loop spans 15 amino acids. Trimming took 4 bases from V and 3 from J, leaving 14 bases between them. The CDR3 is CASSVGAGSTDTQYF. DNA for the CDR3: TGTGCCAGCAGTGTAGGGGCCGGATCAACAGATACGCAGTATTTT.

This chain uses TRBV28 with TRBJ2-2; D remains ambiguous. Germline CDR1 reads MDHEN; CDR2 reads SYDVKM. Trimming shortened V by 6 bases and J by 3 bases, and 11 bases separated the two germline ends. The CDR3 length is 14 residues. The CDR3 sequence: CASRPPRDTGELFF. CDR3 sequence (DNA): TGTGCCAGCAGGCCGCCTCGGGACACCGGGGAGCTGTTTTTT.

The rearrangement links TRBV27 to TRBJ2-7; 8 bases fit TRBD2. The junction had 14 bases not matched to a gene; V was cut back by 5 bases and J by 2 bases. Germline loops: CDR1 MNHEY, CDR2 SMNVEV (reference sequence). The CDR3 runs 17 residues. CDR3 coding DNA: TGTGCCAGCAGTCTCGGTTTCGCGGGAGGCCTTACCTACGAGCAGTACTTC. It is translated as CASSLGFAGGLTYEQYF.

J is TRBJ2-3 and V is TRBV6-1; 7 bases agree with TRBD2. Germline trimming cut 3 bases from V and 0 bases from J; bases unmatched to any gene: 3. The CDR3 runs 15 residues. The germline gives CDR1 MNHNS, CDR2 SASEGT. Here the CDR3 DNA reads TGTGCCAGCAGTGAGCTAGCGGAGAGCACAGATACGCAGTATTTT. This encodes CASSELAESTDTQYF.

The CDR3 nucleotides read TGTGCCAGCAGCTGGTTGGGACAGGGGTACGAGCAGTACTTC. Its translation is CASSWLGQGYEQYF. This rearrangement joins TRBV5-8 to TRBJ2-7; TRBD1 aligns across 10 bases. The V and J ends lost 3 bases and 4 bases, in that order; junction bases with no gene match: 4. The CDR3 loop spans 14 amino acids. Germline CDR1 and CDR2: SGHTS and YDEGEE.

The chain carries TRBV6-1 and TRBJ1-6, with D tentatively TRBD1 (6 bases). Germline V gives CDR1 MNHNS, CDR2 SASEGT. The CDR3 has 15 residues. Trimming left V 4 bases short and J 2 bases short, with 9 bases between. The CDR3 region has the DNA TGTGCCAGCAGTGGGACAGCGACCTATAATTCACCCCTCCACTTT. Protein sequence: CASSGTATYNSPLHF.

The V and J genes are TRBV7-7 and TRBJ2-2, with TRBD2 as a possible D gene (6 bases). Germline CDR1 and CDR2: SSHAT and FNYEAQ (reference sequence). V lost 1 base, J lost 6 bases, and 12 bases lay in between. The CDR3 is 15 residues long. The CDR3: CASSLGDWSAGELFF. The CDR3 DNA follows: TGTGCCAGCAGCTTAGGGGACTGGTCAGCCGGGGAGCTGTTTTTT.

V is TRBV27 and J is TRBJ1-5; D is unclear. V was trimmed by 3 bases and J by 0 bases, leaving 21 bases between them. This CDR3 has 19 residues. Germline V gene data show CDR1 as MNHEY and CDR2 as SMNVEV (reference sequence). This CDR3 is CASSFKSPLGGYSNQPQHF. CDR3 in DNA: TGTGCCAGCAGTTTTAAGTCTCCCCTAGGAGGTTATAGCAATCAGCCCCAGCATTTT.

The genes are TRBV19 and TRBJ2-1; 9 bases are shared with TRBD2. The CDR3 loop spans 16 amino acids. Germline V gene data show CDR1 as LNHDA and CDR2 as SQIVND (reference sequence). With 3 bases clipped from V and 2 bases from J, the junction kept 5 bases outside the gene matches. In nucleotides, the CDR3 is TGTGCCAGTAGTATGGGCGGGGGGGCCCCCTACAATGAGCAGTTCTTC. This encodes CASSMGGGAPYNEQFF.

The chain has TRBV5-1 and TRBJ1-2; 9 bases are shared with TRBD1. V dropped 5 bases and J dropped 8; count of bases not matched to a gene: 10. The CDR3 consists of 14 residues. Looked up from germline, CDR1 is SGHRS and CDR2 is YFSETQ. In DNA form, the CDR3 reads TGCGCCAGCAGTCCCGGGACAGGGATCGAGGGCTACACCTTC. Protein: CASSPGTGIEGYTF. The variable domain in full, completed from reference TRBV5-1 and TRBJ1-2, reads KAGVTQTPRYLIKTRGQQVTLSCSPISGHRSVSWYQQTPGQGLQFLFEYFSETQRNKGNFPGRFSGRQFSNSRSEMNVSTLELGDSALYLCASSPGTGIEGYTFGSGTRLTVV.

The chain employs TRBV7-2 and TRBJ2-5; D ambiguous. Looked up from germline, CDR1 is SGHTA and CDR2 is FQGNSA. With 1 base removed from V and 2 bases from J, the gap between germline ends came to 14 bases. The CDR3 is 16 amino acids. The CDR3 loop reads CASSLGVGAGQETQYF. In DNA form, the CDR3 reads TGTGCCAGCAGCTTAGGGGTAGGCGCTGGGCAAGAGACCCAGTACTTC.